The next 10 T cell receptor beta chains were all read from a single sample in a study of cytomegalovirus exposure and HLA in healthy donors. Generated by immunoSEQ multiplex PCR, the TCRdb table keeps only in-frame clones and is missing some. Seen here are hundreds of thousands of clones, approximately 82% observed once, and the top ten hold 5.5% to 6.5%. The material sequenced was PBMCs. All receptors come from a woman younger than 35 in good health and CMV-seronegative.

This clone showed up just a few times. This chain joins TRBV7-9 and TRBJ1-5; perhaps TRBD1 as D (6 bases). The CDR3 covers 13 residues. CDR1 is SEHNR and CDR2 is FQNEAQ in the germline V gene (reference sequence). V was shortened by 5 bases and J by 7 bases, with 12 bases between the two germline ends. CDR3 sequence reads: CASSPDSPQPQHF. The CDR3, as DNA: TGTGCCAGCAGCCCGGACAGTCCCCAGCCCCAGCATTTT.

The chain combines TRBV7-2 with TRBJ1-2, with unresolved D. The CDR3 totals 15 residues. Germline V gene data show CDR1 as SGHTA and CDR2 as FQGNSA. V gave up 5 bases and J gave up 0 bases, with 13 bases separating them. This CDR3 is CASSPRGGPNYGYTF. The CDR3 DNA reads TGTGCCAGCAGCCCCCGGGGAGGCCCTAACTATGGCTACACCTTC.

V gene TRBV28 combines with J gene TRBJ2-7, with a possible D match to TRBD2 (6 bases). Deletions cut 7 bases from V and 5 bases from J, with 18 bases between. The CDR3 is 14 amino acids. The germline V gene has CDR1 MDHEN and CDR2 SYDVKM. The CDR3 DNA sequence: TGTGCCAGCAATCGCCTTGGAGGGATGGACGAGCAGTACTTC. This translates into CASNRLGGMDEQYF. The full variable domain, rest sourced from reference TRBV28 and TRBJ2-7, is DVKVTQSSRYLVKRTGEKVFLECVQDMDHENMFWYRQDPGLGLRLIYFSYDVKMKEKGDIPEGYSVSREKKERFSLILESASTNQTSMYLCASNRLGGMDEQYFGPGTRLTVT.

The chain joins TRBV30 to TRBJ2-2; 7 nucleotides match TRBD1. The CDR3 is 14 residues long. V was pared by 1 base and J by 1 base, with 0 bases of the junction left unmatched. Germline V lookup: CDR1 GTSNPN, CDR2 SVGIG (reference sequence). CDR3 in amino acids: CAWSGTGNTGELFF. In DNA, the CDR3 is TGTGCCTGGAGTGGGACAGGGAACACCGGGGAGCTGTTTTTT.

This clone has only one observation. The chain recombines TRBV5-1 with TRBJ1-1; D is unresolved. The germline V gene encodes CDR1 SGHRS and CDR2 YFSETQ. V dropped 4 bases and J dropped 1 base, with 14 bases sitting between them. The CDR3 consists of 15 residues. The CDR3: CASSLQSWQNTEAFF. Written as DNA, the CDR3 is TGCGCCAGCAGCCTACAGAGTTGGCAGAACACTGAAGCTTTCTTT.

The chain couples TRBV2 to TRBJ1-5; tentative D call: TRBD1 (5 bases). This CDR3 comprises 13 residues. Trimming stripped 6 bases from V and 3 bases from J, with 9 bases between. CDR1 and CDR2 from the germline V gene are SNHLY and FYNNEI. In nucleotides, the CDR3 is TGTGCCAGCAGGAGGGACGTCAATCAGCCCCAGCATTTT. Its protein is CASRRDVNQPQHF. The full variable domain, rest sourced from reference TRBV2 and TRBJ1-5, is EPEVTQTPSHQVTQMGQEVILRCVPISNHLYFYWYRQILGQKVEFLVSFYNNEISEKSEIFDDQFSVERPDGSNFTLKIRSTKLEDSAMYFCASRRDVNQPQHFGDGTRLSIL.

This sequence joins TRBV5-6 and TRBJ2-1; perhaps TRBD2 as D (5 bases). The germline V and J ends were trimmed by 1 base and 7 bases, with 9 bases remaining between them. Germline V gene sequence: CDR1 SGHDT, CDR2 YYEEEE. The CDR3 has 13 amino acids. In DNA, the CDR3 is TGTGCCAGCAGCTTGCCGAGGGCAAATGAGCAGTTCTTC. Residues: CASSLPRANEQFF.

The CDR3 spells CAISGSGGIGSTDTQYF. CDR3 in DNA: TGTGCCATCAGTGGCAGCGGGGGCATTGGAAGCACAGATACGCAGTATTTT. The chain uses TRBV10-3 and TRBJ2-3; 8 bases align to TRBD2. CDR1 ENHRY and CDR2 SYGVKD come from the germline V gene. The CDR3 is 17 residues long. V lost 4 bases and J lost 0; bases outside the gene matches: 9.

This clone was seen a few times. J is TRBJ1-1 and V is TRBV7-6; perhaps TRBD1 as D (5 bases). V was clipped by 5 bases and J by 10 bases, with 23 bases between them. Germline loops: CDR1 SGHVS, CDR2 FNYEAQ. The CDR3 is made up of 15 amino acids. CDR3 nucleotide sequence: TGTGCCAGCAGCCCCCTCAGTAGGCAGGGTGGAAGAGCTTTCTTT. Translating it yields CASSPLSRQGGRAFF. Full variable domain (remainder filled in from reference TRBV7-6 and TRBJ1-1): GAGVSQSPRYKVTKRGQDVALRCDPISGHVSLYWYRQALGQGPEFLTYFNYEAQQDKSGLPNDRFSAERPEGSISTLTIQRTEQRDSAMYRCASSPLSRQGGRAFFGQGTRLTVV.

This clone was counted once. The chain has TRBV5-1 and TRBJ2-7; 9 bases map to TRBD1. The V and J ends lost 9 bases and 5 bases, in that order; junction bases with no gene match: 15. Germline V gives CDR1 SGHRS, CDR2 YFSETQ. The CDR3 runs 15 residues. The CDR3 protein is CATTLTGGYSDEQYF. In DNA form, the CDR3 reads TGCGCCACCACACTTACAGGGGGCTATTCGGACGAGCAGTACTTC.